This section outlines one T cell receptor beta chain sequence together with its context. This entry is derived from a study of blood T cell repertoires in COVID-19. At the level of the study: Samples taken during acute and convalescent COVID-19 were collected in the United States, Italy and Spain. T cells, B-cell-depleted T cells, or PBMCs provided the cDNA or gDNA that served as material.

Trimming took 10 bases from V and 4 from J, leaving 14 bases between them. The V gene's germline CDR1 is MDHEN and CDR2 SYDVKM. The CDR3 has 12 residues. Original analysis: Scientists estimated how many nucleated cells there were by amplifying reference gene primers. Data came from immunoSEQ multiplex PCR; TCRdb stores just in-frame clones and leaves some out. The DNA was the basis for D and trimming; V, J and clone size are from that table. The sample includes roughly 70,000 clones, 80% seen only once; the top ten take around a sixth. Sequencing used peripheral blood. This TCR was recovered from a man aged 65 to 85 who had recovered from COVID-19. The rearrangement links TRBV28 to TRBJ2-7; D may be TRBD2 (6 bases). CDR3 sequence: CATTLGGYEQYF. The CDR3 nucleotides are TGTGCCACCACCCTTGGGGGGTACGAGCAGTACTTC.